The 16 T cell receptor beta chains below were found in one sample sequenced in a study of CD8 T cells in ankylosing spondylitis. TCRdb called the 5' RACE reads again in MiXCR, with one record for every CDR3 protein. This repertoire shows roughly 140,000 distinct CDR3 sequences, 40% to 50% found once; its top ten account for around 15%. Sequences were obtained from synovial fluid, either unsorted or a sorted T cell fraction (not recorded which). These receptors originate from a male donor with ankylosing spondylitis.

This clonotype is a singleton in its sample. The chain is built from TRBV10-3 and TRBJ2-3; possible D gene TRBD2, 6 bases. V was clipped by 2 bases and J by 8 bases, with 17 bases between them. Germline V gene sequence: CDR1 ENHRY, CDR2 SYGVKD. The CDR3 is made up of 15 amino acids. DNA for the CDR3: TGTGCCATCAGTGAGGCGGGGTCCTGTTGTTTTACGCAGTATTTT. Protein product: CAISEAGSCCFTQYF.

This rearrangement joins TRBV28 to TRBJ2-1, with 11 bases lining up with TRBD2. V trimming: 1 base; J trimming: 9 bases; junction bases outside the gene matches: 14. In germline, CDR1 is MDHEN, CDR2 SYDVKM. The CDR3 loop spans 18 amino acids. The CDR3 loop reads CASSLLFFELAGGGEQFF. CDR3 DNA: TGTGCCAGCAGTTTATTGTTCTTCGAGCTAGCGGGAGGAGGTGAGCAGTTCTTC.

CDR3 amino acids: CASRGTGERDTQYF. The CDR3 DNA follows: TGTGCCAGCAGAGGGACGGGGGAGCGGGATACGCAGTATTTT. The J gene is TRBJ2-3, the V gene TRBV9, with D perhaps matching TRBD2 (6 bases). CDR1 SGDLS and CDR2 YYNGEE come from the germline V gene. The length of the CDR3 is 14 residues. The germline V and J ends were trimmed by 5 bases and 6 bases, with 16 bases remaining between them.

This clonotype has a handful of counts. The rearrangement uses TRBV6-9 and TRBJ1-1, with D hard to call. CDR1 is MNHGY, CDR2 SVAAGI, per germline. With 7 bases removed from V and 12 bases from J, the gap between germline ends came to 6 bases. CDR3 length: 8 residues. The CDR3 reads CASTETFF. CDR3 bases: TGTGCCAGCACCGAGACTTTCTTT.

This chain joins TRBV6-4 and TRBJ2-1; perhaps D is TRBD1 or TRBD2 (5 bases each). This CDR3 has 23 residues. Trimming stripped 5 bases from V and 0 bases from J, with 35 bases between. CDR1 is MRHNA and CDR2 is SNTAGT in the germline V gene. CDR3 nucleotides: TGTGCCAGCAGTACAGGACTCTACCGTCTCCTACAATCACCTACCGTCTCCTACAATGAGCAGTTCTTC. Its translation is CASSTGLYRLLQSPTVSYNEQFF.

The chain couples TRBV7-9 to TRBJ1-1; D unclear. Trimming pared 4 bases from V and 5 bases from J, leaving 5 bases between. Germline V gene lookup returns CDR1 SEHNR and CDR2 FQNEAQ (reference sequence). The CDR3 is 11 amino acids. This CDR3 reads CASSWDTEAFF. The CDR3 DNA sequence: TGTGCCAGCAGCTGGGATACTGAAGCTTTCTTT.

This clonotype was observed a handful of times. The chain links TRBV3-1 to TRBJ2-1, with D uncertain. The V and J ends lost 1 base and 0 bases respectively, with 19 bases between them. CDR3 length: 19 amino acids. Germline-derived CDR1 and CDR2 are LGHDT and YNNKEL (reference sequence). CDR3 nucleotides: TGTGCCAGCAGCCAAGTGACTCTAGGCCGCGTAATCTCCTACAATGAGCAGTTCTTC. Protein sequence: CASSQVTLGRVISYNEQFF.

The chain couples TRBV6-1 to TRBJ2-7; D may match TRBD1 or TRBD2 (5 bases each). The CDR3 has 13 residues. V lost 8 bases and J 5 bases, leaving 16 bases between the germline ends. Germline CDR1 is MNHNS and CDR2 is SASEGT. CDR3 sequence (DNA): TGTGCCAGCTCCCCCTTGGGGACGCACGAGCAGTACTTC. It specifies CASSPLGTHEQYF.

This clonotype was recorded a few times. The chain uses TRBV11-3 and TRBJ2-1; TRBD2 is a possible D gene (5 bases). This CDR3 spans 17 amino acids. Trimming pared 0 bases from V and 4 bases from J, leaving 16 bases between. Germline loops: CDR1 SGHNT, CDR2 YENEEA. In DNA, the CDR3 is TGTGCCAGCAGCTTAGATTATTCGGGGAGAAGATACAATGAGCAGTTCTTC. This gives the protein CASSLDYSGRRYNEQFF.

This clonotype was recorded a few times. The chain is built from TRBV7-9 and TRBJ2-3; D might be TRBD1 (5 bases). With 0 bases removed from V and 0 bases from J, the gap between germline ends came to 13 bases. This CDR3 comprises 17 residues. Germline V gene sequence: CDR1 SEHNR, CDR2 FQNEAQ (reference sequence). Here the CDR3 reads CASSLARWGTSTDTQYF. CDR3 DNA sequence: TGTGCCAGCAGCTTAGCGCGATGGGGCACTAGCACAGATACGCAGTATTTT. Complete variable domain (other parts from reference TRBV7-9 and TRBJ2-3): DTGVSQNPRHKITKRGQNVTFRCDPISEHNRLYWYRQTLGQGPEFLTYFQNEAQLEKSRLLSDRFSAERPKGSFSTLEIQRTEQGDSAMYLCASSLARWGTSTDTQYFGPGTRLTVL.

The table lists this clonotype with a few counts. J is TRBJ1-1 and V is TRBV2; no clear D. CDR3 length: 13 amino acids. From germline, CDR1 is SNHLY and CDR2 FYNNEI. Trimming pared 3 bases from V and 6 bases from J, leaving 11 bases between. This CDR3 is CASSEPGSAEAFF. CDR3 coding DNA: TGTGCCAGCAGTGAGCCAGGCAGCGCTGAAGCTTTCTTT.

This clonotype was seen only a few times. This chain uses TRBV6-4 with TRBJ2-3; 9 bases align to TRBD2. The V gene's germline CDR1 is MRHNA and CDR2 SNTAGT. The CDR3 totals 14 residues. The V gene end was trimmed by 2 bases and the J gene end by 6 bases; junction bases not matched to a gene: 3. Here the CDR3 DNA reads TGTGCCAGCAGTGACGGCGGGGGGGCCGATACGCAGTATTTT. Its protein product is CASSDGGGADTQYF.

This chain joins TRBV5-1 and TRBJ1-1; D is possibly TRBD1 (6 bases). Germline V CDR1 and CDR2: SGHRS, YFSETQ. The V end was cut by 2 bases, the J end by 6 bases, with 14 bases between. The CDR3 is 14 residues long. CDR3 sequence: CASSFYRDISEAFF. In DNA form, the CDR3 reads TGCGCCAGCAGCTTCTACCGGGACATATCTGAAGCTTTCTTT.

This clonotype is judged medium-sized. The J gene is TRBJ1-5, the V gene TRBV18; no firm D call. Germline-derived CDR1 and CDR2 are KGHSH and LQKENI. The CDR3 loop spans 15 amino acids. The V end was cut by 2 bases, the J end by 3 bases, with 11 bases between. This chain's CDR3 is CASSPTQLINQPQHF. CDR3 DNA: TGTGCCAGCTCACCAACCCAGTTGATCAATCAGCCCCAGCATTTT.

The V gene is TRBV6-2 or TRBV6-3, the J gene TRBJ1-5, with a possible D match to TRBD1 (6 bases). Trimming cost V 2 bases and J 1 base, with 33 bases left between them. CDR1 MNHEY and CDR2 SVGEGT come from the germline V gene. The CDR3 covers 23 residues. The DNA of the CDR3 is TGTGCCAGCAGTTACCCAAAATCCCCCGGGACATTAAGGAGTTGGGCAAGCAATCAGCCCCAGCATTTT. Translating gives CASSYPKSPGTLRSWASNQPQHF.

The V call is TRBV11-2, the J call TRBJ1-2; 9 bases match TRBD1. The CDR3 contains 15 residues. The V and J ends lost 4 bases and 6 bases, in that order; junction bases with no gene match: 9. The germline gives CDR1 SGHAT, CDR2 FQNNGV. CDR3 protein: CASSSPTGGYDGYTF. In nucleotides, the CDR3 is TGTGCCAGCAGCTCACCCACAGGGGGCTACGATGGCTACACCTTC.